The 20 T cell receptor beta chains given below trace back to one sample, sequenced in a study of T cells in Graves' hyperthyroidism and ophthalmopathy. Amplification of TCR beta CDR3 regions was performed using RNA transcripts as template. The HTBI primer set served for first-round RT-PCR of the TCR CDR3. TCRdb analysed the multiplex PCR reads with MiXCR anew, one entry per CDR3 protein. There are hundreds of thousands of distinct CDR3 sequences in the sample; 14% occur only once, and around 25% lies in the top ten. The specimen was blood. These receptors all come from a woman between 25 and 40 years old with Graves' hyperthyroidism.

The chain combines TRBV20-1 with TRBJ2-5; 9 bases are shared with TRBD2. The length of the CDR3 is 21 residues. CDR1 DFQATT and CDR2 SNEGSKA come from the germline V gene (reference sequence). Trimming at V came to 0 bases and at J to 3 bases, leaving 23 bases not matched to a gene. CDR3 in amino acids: CSAREVAGVRESRLGEETQYF. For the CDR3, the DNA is TGCAGTGCTAGAGAGGTAGCGGGAGTTCGGGAATCAAGATTGGGTGAAGAGACCCAGTACTTC.

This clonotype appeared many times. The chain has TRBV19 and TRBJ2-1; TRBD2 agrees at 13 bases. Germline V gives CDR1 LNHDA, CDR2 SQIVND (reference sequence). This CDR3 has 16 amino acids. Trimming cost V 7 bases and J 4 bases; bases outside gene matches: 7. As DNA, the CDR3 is TGTGCCAGTACCCCTAGGACTAGCGGGGGATACAATGAGCAGTTCTTC. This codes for CASTPRTSGGYNEQFF.

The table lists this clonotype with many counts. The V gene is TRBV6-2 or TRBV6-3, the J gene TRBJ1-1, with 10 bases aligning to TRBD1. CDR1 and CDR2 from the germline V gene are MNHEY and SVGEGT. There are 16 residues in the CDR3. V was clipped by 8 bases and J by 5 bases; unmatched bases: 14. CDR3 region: CASPLGQGLWGTEAFF. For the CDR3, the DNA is TGTGCCAGCCCCTTGGGACAGGGGCTTTGGGGGACTGAAGCTTTCTTT.

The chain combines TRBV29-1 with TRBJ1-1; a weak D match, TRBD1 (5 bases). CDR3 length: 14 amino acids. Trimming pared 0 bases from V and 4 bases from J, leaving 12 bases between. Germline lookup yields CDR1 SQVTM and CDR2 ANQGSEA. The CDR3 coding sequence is TGCAGCGTTGAAGATCCAGGGACCTTCACTGAAGCTTTCTTT. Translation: CSVEDPGTFTEAFF.

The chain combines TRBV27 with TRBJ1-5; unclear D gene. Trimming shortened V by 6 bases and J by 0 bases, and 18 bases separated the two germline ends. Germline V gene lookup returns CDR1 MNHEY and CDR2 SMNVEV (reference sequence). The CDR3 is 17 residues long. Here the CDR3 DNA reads TGTGCCAGCAGCCCCCTCAGTTGGGGAGATAGCAATCAGCCCCAGCATTTT. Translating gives CASSPLSWGDSNQPQHF.

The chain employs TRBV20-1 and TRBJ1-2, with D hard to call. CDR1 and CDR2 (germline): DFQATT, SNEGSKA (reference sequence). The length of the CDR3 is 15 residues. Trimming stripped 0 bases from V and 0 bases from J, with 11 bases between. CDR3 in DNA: TGCAGTGCTAGAGATCAACAGAGAGCTAACTATGGCTACACCTTC. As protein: CSARDQQRANYGYTF.

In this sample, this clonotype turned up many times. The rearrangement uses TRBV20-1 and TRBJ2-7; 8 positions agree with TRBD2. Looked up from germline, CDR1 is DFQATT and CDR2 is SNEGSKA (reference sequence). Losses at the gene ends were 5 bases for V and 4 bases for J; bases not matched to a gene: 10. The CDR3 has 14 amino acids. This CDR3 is CSAREGGVAYEQYF. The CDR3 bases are TGCAGTGCTCGGGAGGGAGGGGTGGCGTACGAGCAGTACTTC.

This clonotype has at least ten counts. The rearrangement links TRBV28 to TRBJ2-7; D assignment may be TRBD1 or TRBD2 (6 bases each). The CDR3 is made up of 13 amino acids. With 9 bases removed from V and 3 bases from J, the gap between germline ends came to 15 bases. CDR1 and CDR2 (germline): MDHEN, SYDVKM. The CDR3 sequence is CASWGRGLYEQYF. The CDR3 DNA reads TGTGCCAGTTGGGGCAGGGGACTCTACGAGCAGTACTTC.

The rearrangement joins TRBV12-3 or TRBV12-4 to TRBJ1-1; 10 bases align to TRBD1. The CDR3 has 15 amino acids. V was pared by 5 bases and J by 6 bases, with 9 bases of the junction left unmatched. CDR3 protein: CASSRQGAGNAEAFF. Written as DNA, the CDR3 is TGTGCCAGCAGTAGACAGGGGGCCGGTAACGCTGAAGCTTTCTTT.

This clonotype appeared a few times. The CDR3 spells CSGAGPSHNEQFF. The CDR3, as DNA: TGCAGTGGAGCGGGACCGAGCCACAATGAGCAGTTCTTC. The genes are TRBV20-1 and TRBJ2-1; TRBD2 matches at 7 bases. The CDR3 covers 13 residues. V shed 7 bases and J 5 bases; nucleotides not matched to a gene: 8. Germline-derived CDR1 and CDR2 are DFQATT and SNEGSKA (reference sequence).

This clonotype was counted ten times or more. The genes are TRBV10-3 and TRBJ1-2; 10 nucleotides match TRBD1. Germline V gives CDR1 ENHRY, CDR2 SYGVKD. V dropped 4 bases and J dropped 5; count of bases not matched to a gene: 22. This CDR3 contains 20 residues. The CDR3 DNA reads TGTGCCATCAGTGTCAAACACCCGGGACAGGGGAAAGTGGCTGAGTATGGCTACACCTTC. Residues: CAISVKHPGQGKVAEYGYTF.

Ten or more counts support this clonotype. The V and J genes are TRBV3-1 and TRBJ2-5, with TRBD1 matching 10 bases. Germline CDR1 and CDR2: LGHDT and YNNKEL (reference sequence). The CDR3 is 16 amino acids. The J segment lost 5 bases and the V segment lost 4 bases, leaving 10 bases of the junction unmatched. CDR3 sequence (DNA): TGTGCCAGCAGCCTTCGCGACAGGGGGCATGAGGAGACCCAGTACTTC. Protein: CASSLRDRGHEETQYF.

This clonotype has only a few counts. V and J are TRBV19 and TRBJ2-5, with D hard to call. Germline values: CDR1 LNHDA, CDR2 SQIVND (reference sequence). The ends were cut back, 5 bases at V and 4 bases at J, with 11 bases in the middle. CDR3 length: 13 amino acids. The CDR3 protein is CASSLLLGETQYF. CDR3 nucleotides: TGTGCCAGTAGTCTCTTGCTCGGAGAGACCCAGTACTTC.

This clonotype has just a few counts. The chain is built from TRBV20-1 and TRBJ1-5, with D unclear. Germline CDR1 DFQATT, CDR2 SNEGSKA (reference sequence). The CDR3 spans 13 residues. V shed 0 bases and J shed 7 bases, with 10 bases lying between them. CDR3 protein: CSARDLIEQPQHF. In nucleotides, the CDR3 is TGCAGTGCTAGAGATCTTATTGAACAGCCCCAGCATTTT.

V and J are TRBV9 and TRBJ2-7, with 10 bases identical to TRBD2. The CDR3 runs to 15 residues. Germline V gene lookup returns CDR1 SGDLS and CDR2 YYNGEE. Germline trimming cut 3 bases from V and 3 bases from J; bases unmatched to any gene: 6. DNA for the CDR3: TGTGCCAGCAGCGCAGGACTAGCGGATCACTACGAGCAGTACTTC. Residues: CASSAGLADHYEQYF.

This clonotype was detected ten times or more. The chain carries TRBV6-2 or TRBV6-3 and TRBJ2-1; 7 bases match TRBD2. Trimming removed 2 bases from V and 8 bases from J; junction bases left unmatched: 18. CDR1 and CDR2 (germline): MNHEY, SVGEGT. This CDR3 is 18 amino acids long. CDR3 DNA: TGTGCCAGCAGTTACCACCCCGGACTAGGGAGCAGGGTCGATGAGCAGTTCTTC. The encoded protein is CASSYHPGLGSRVDEQFF.

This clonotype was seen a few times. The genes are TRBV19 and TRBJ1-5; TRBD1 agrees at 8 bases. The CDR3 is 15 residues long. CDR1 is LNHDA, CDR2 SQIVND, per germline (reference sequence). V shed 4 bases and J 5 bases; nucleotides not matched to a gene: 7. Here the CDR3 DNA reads TGTGCCAGTAGTACAACTCGGACAGGGTATCAGCCCCAGCATTTT. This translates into CASSTTRTGYQPQHF.

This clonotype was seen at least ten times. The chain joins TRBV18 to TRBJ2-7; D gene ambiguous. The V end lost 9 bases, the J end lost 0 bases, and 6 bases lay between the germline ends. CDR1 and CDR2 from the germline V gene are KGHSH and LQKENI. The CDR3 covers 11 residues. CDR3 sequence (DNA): TGTGCCAGTGGGGACTCCTACGAGCAGTACTTC. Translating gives CASGDSYEQYF.

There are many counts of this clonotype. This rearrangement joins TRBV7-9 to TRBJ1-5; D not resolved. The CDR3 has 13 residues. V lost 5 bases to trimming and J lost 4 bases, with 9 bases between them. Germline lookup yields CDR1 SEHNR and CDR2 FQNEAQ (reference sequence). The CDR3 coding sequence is TGTGCCAGCAGCCCGAATCTGAATCAGCCCCAGCATTTT. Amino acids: CASSPNLNQPQHF.

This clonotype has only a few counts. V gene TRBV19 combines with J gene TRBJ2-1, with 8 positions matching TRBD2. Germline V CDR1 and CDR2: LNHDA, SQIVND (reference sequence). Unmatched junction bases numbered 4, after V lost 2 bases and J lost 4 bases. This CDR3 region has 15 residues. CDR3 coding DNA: TGTGCCAGTAGTATAACGGGAGGGCAGTACAATGAGCAGTTCTTC. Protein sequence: CASSITGGQYNEQFF.